This T cell receptor (beta chain) appears in the sequencing data of a study of blood T cells in healthy people across ages. Study in general: Through template switching, about one barcoded beta molecule was captured per two T cells, as measured in model experiments.

Primers used in a second PCR of about 6 to 12 cycles were a sample-barcoded 5' primer and a J-beta primer mix. TCRdb analysed the 5' RACE reads with MiXCR anew, one entry per CDR3 protein. The sample comprises about 1.8 million distinct CDR3 sequences, approximately 50% of which are singletons, and less than 2.5% rests with the top ten. On this clonotype itself: Antigen unknown.

Russia was home to the donors, healthy Caucasian individuals aged roughly 6 to 95. Each donor gave 9.5 to 10 milliliters of peripheral blood. Study results and limitations: Leaving the PBMCs unsorted stopped any conclusive comparison of naive versus antigen-experienced cells.

The source material was blood. The origin of this receptor is a woman aged 40 to 50 in good health.

The DNA of the CDR3 is TGTGCCACCAGCAGAGATATGGGAAGCAATCAGCCCCAGCATTTT. As protein: CATSRDMGSNQPQHF. V usage is TRBV15 and J usage is TRBJ1-5; D is unresolved. Germline CDR1 and CDR2: LNHNV and YYDKDF (reference sequence). This CDR3 contains 15 residues. V lost 0 bases and J lost 1, with 7 bases in between. The full variable domain, in which reference TRBV15 and TRBJ1-5 provide the parts outside the CDR3, is DAMVIQNPRYQVTQFGKPVTLSCSQTLNHNVMYWYQQKSSQAPKLLFHYYDKDFNNEADTPDNFQSRRPNTSFCFLDIRSPGLGDTAMYLCATSRDMGSNQPQHFGDGTRLSIL.